These 24 T cell receptor beta chains were sequenced from one sample in a study of blood T cell repertoires in COVID-19 (dated by TCRdb to the early 2020s). The method behind the library was the immunoSEQ multiplex PCR assay. Held by TCRdb, this immuneACCESS table contains in-frame sequences only and omits some clones. Under half of the omission traces to an unresolved V gene where checked; the cause of the rest is unknown. This sample is represented by under 300,000 clones; approximately 88% of them were singletons. The ten biggest clones cover 2.5% to 4% of the sample. The sample taken for sequencing was PBMCs or T cells enriched from blood (not recorded which). All receptors come from a woman aged 40-49 years who had been exposed to COVID-19.

The J gene is TRBJ1-6, the V gene TRBV30; D may be TRBD1 (5 bases). Germline V gives CDR1 GTSNPN, CDR2 SVGIG (reference sequence). There are 14 residues in the CDR3. V was clipped by 4 bases and J by 7 bases, with 14 bases between them. CDR3 in amino acids: CAWMLVQGNSPLHF. In DNA form, the CDR3 reads TGTGCCTGGATGCTAGTTCAGGGAAATTCACCCCTCCACTTT.

The V gene is TRBV7-9, the J gene TRBJ2-2; 11 positions match TRBD1. CDR3 size: 17 residues. The germline CDR1 and CDR2 sequences are SEHNR and FQNEAQ (reference sequence). The J segment lost 3 bases and the V segment lost 5 bases, leaving 8 bases of the junction unmatched. This CDR3 reads CASSPRTGGIDTGELFF. In nucleotides, the CDR3 is TGTGCCAGCAGCCCAAGGACAGGGGGCATCGACACCGGGGAGCTGTTTTTT.

The chain carries TRBV7-2 and TRBJ1-2, with D possibly TRBD1 on 5 matching bases. CDR3 length: 15 residues. V lost 5 bases to trimming and J lost 1 base, with 14 bases between them. Germline assignment: CDR1 SGHTA and CDR2 FQGNSA. The CDR3 DNA sequence: TGTGCCAGCAGCCATCTTTCAGGGTTTAACTATGGCTACACCTTC. The encoded protein is CASSHLSGFNYGYTF.

This clone was counted between two and nine times. The chain couples TRBV24-1 to TRBJ1-6, with no clear D. CDR1 KGHDR and CDR2 SFDVKD come from the germline V gene. The CDR3 has 14 amino acids. V lost 8 bases, J lost 10 bases, and 17 bases lay in between. CDR3 bases: TGTGCCACCACCCCTCCTGGACCTAGCTCACCCCTCCACTTT. Amino acid sequence: CATTPPGPSSPLHF.

The chain carries TRBV9 and TRBJ1-5, with D uncertain. The V and J ends lost 0 bases and 2 bases respectively, with 6 bases between them. Per the germline V gene, CDR1 is SGDLS and CDR2 is YYNGEE. The CDR3 extends over 14 amino acids. The CDR3 protein is CASSVAEGNQPQHF. The CDR3 DNA reads as TGTGCCAGCAGCGTAGCCGAGGGCAATCAGCCCCAGCATTTT.

The V gene is TRBV10-3, the J gene TRBJ2-3; D perhaps matches TRBD1 (5 bases). The CDR3 spans 14 residues. In germline, CDR1 is ENHRY, CDR2 SYGVKD. Trimming took 0 bases from V and 8 from J, leaving 12 bases between them. CDR3 coding DNA: TGTGCCATCAGTGAGTCTGCAGGGCACGGTACGCAGTATTTT. This translates into CAISESAGHGTQYF.

This chain connects TRBV4-3 to TRBJ2-1, with D perhaps TRBD1 (6 bases). CDR3 size: 17 residues. V was shortened by 2 bases and J by 6 bases, with 20 bases between the two germline ends. Germline CDR1 LGHNA, CDR2 YSLEER. The CDR3 spells CASSQLQGPESLNEQFF. The DNA for the CDR3 is TGCGCCAGCAGCCAATTACAGGGTCCGGAATCTCTCAATGAGCAGTTCTTC.

The V and J genes are TRBV5-1 and TRBJ2-1; TRBD1 agrees at 7 bases. V gave up 5 bases and J gave up 0 bases; unmatched junction bases: 5. The CDR3 is 15 residues long. CDR1 is SGHRS, CDR2 YFSETQ, per germline. CDR3 loop: CASRRGLNSYNEQFF. The CDR3 nucleotides read TGCGCCAGCAGGAGGGGGCTGAACTCCTACAATGAGCAGTTCTTC.

The V call is TRBV18, the J call TRBJ1-6, with 9 bases lining up with TRBD1. Germline CDR1 KGHSH, CDR2 LQKENI. V dropped 0 bases and J dropped 10; count of bases not matched to a gene: 4. The CDR3 contains 15 residues. The CDR3 DNA follows: TGTGCCAGCTCACCACCGGGACAGGGAGGATCACCCCTCCACTTT. Encoded protein: CASSPPGQGGSPLHF.

This clone showed up just once. This rearrangement joins TRBV28 to TRBJ2-1; 7 nucleotides align to TRBD2. This CDR3 is built from 17 residues. CDR1 is MDHEN and CDR2 is SYDVKM in the germline V gene. V shed 3 bases, J shed 3 bases, and the junction held 11 bases outside the gene matches. CDR3 in DNA: TGTGCCAGCAGTTTTCCCCTAACAGCGGGGAACTACAATGAGCAGTTCTTC. Its protein is CASSFPLTAGNYNEQFF.

The chain has TRBV16 and TRBJ1-2; D remains ambiguous. V was pared by 3 bases and J by 4 bases, with 12 bases between. The CDR3 loop spans 14 amino acids. Looked up from germline, CDR1 is KGHSY and CDR2 is FQNENV. In DNA, the CDR3 is TGTGCCAGCAGCCAGTACCTTACGGGCTATGGCTACACCTTC. Residues: CASSQYLTGYGYTF.

The rearrangement links TRBV5-1 to TRBJ2-2, with 7 bases aligning to TRBD2. Losses at the gene ends were 0 bases for V and 2 bases for J; bases not matched to a gene: 4. Germline V gene sequence: CDR1 SGHRS, CDR2 YFSETQ. The CDR3 sequence is 16 residues long. CDR3 loop: CASSLGLAYNTGELFF. The CDR3 DNA is TGCGCCAGCAGCTTGGGACTAGCCTATAACACCGGGGAGCTGTTTTTT.

The genes are TRBV13 and TRBJ2-7; TRBD2 matches 7 bases. Germline CDR1 reads PRHDT; CDR2 reads FYEKMQ (reference sequence). Trimming took 5 bases from V and 5 from J; bases not matched to a gene: 15. The length of the CDR3 is 16 residues. The chain's CDR3 is CASSPYPPGTTHEQYV. CDR3 bases: TGTGCCAGCAGCCCCTACCCCCCCGGGACTACCCACGAGCAGTACGTC.

The chain is built from TRBV2 and TRBJ2-4, with 12 positions matching TRBD2. Looked up from germline, CDR1 is SNHLY and CDR2 is FYNNEI. J lost 6 bases, V lost 6 bases, and 12 bases had no gene match. This CDR3 spans 17 amino acids. The DNA for the CDR3 is TGTGCCAGCAGGGATCGGACTAGCGGGACCCCCTTAAACATTCAGTACTTC. It codes for CASRDRTSGTPLNIQYF.

The V and J genes are TRBV28 and TRBJ1-4; D may be TRBD1 (6 bases). Germline CDR1 MDHEN, CDR2 SYDVKM. The CDR3 totals 14 residues. V was clipped by 2 bases and J by 8 bases, with 12 bases between them. CDR3 sequence (DNA): TGTGCCAGCAGTTTACCGGGGGGCAGGGAAAAACTGTTTTTT. Encoded protein: CASSLPGGREKLFF.

The rearrangement uses TRBV7-3 and TRBJ2-3; tentative D call: TRBD2 (6 bases). The CDR3 sequence is 15 residues long. Germline CDR1 SGHTA, CDR2 FQGTGA. Trimming stripped 4 bases from V and 4 bases from J, with 15 bases between. CDR3 nucleotides: TGTGCCAGCAGCTCCAAGCCGGGAGTACCAGATACGCAGTATTTT. Amino acid sequence: CASSSKPGVPDTQYF.

The chain carries TRBV11-2 and TRBJ1-2; 7 bases map to TRBD1. Looked up from germline, CDR1 is SGHAT and CDR2 is FQNNGV. This CDR3 spans 16 amino acids. V shed 6 bases and J 0 bases; nucleotides not matched to a gene: 10. The CDR3 nucleotides read TGTGCCAGCAGGCTCAACAGGGGAACGACTAACTATGGCTACACCTTC. It translates to CASRLNRGTTNYGYTF.

V is TRBV5-4 and J is TRBJ2-5; 8 bases agree with TRBD2. After removal of 4 bases from V and 4 bases from J, the junction contained 12 bases not matched to a gene. CDR1 SGHNT and CDR2 YYREEE come from the germline V gene (reference sequence). The CDR3 extends over 16 amino acids. This CDR3 is CASSPGGEPARETQYF. The CDR3 DNA reads TGTGCCAGCAGCCCGGGGGGGGAACCCGCAAGAGAGACCCAGTACTTC.

The V call is TRBV20-1, the J call TRBJ2-2; D is possibly TRBD2 (6 bases). V dropped 3 bases and J dropped 6 bases, with 11 bases sitting between them. CDR3 size: 13 residues. CDR1 and CDR2 (germline): DFQATT, SNEGSKA (reference sequence). The CDR3: CSASLTGAGELFF. The CDR3 region has the DNA TGCAGTGCTAGTCTCACGGGGGCCGGGGAGCTGTTTTTT.

This chain joins TRBV11-3 and TRBJ2-6; 10 bases line up with TRBD2. Trimming at V came to 7 bases and at J to 3 bases, leaving 3 bases not matched to a gene. Germline V gene lookup returns CDR1 SGHNT and CDR2 YENEEA. This CDR3 has 15 residues. The CDR3 DNA is TGTGCCAGCAACGTAGCGGGAGGTGGGGCCAACGTCCTGACTTTC. As protein: CASNVAGGGANVLTF.

The rearrangement joins TRBV2 to TRBJ1-2, with a tentative D call TRBD1 (5 bases). The CDR3 sequence is 13 residues long. Germline V gives CDR1 SNHLY, CDR2 FYNNEI. V lost 6 bases to trimming and J lost 6 bases, with 14 bases between them. The CDR3 reads CASSPQGSHGYTF. Here the CDR3 DNA reads TGTGCCAGCAGCCCTCAGGGATCACATGGCTACACCTTC.

This chain links TRBV23-1 with TRBJ1-3, with 7 bases lining up with TRBD1. TRBV23-1 is reported as an ORF; its role is uncertain. V shed 6 bases and J 16 bases; nucleotides not matched to a gene: 18. The CDR3 is made up of 14 amino acids. In DNA, the CDR3 is TGCGCCAGCAGACAGAACCCCCCAACGACAGGGTCGTATTTT. It specifies CASRQNPPTTGSYF.

This rearrangement joins TRBV5-1 to TRBJ2-5; D might be TRBD1 (6 bases). V was cut by 3 bases and J by 1 base, with 19 bases left in between. The CDR3 covers 17 residues. The germline V gene encodes CDR1 SGHRS and CDR2 YFSETQ. As DNA, the CDR3 is TGCGCCAGCAGCTCGGTGGTTCAGGGGCGCTCCCAAGAGACCCAGTACTTC. Its translation is CASSSVVQGRSQETQYF.

The chain joins TRBV7-2 to TRBJ2-3; the D is unclear. The CDR3 spans 12 residues. Trimming cost V 5 bases and J 2 bases, with 5 bases left between them. CDR1 is SGHTA and CDR2 is FQGNSA in the germline V gene. CDR3 amino acids: CASSLLTDTQYF. CDR3 DNA: TGTGCCAGCAGCCTACTCACAGATACGCAGTATTTT.